Below are 13 T cell receptor beta chains sequenced from a single sample in a study of T cell repertoires in cytomegalovirus infection. No cognate antigen is known for these TCRs. TCRdb re-called the reads through MiXCR, storing one row per CDR3 protein. The table lists roughly 150,000 distinct CDR3 sequences, 20% to 25% of them singletons. The sample was CD8+ T cells from cultured PBMCs, taken from culture after CMV antigen stimulation. The receptor source for this set is a human donor in good health (CMV status not recorded). Some clones in this sample may be carry-over from other donors' samples.

The table lists this clonotype with a few counts. The rearrangement links TRBV7-3 to TRBJ2-7; possibly TRBD1 for D (6 bases). V was pared by 4 bases and J by 4 bases, with 11 bases between. Germline V gives CDR1 SGHTA, CDR2 FQGTGA. CDR3 length equals 13 residues. The CDR3 region has the DNA TGTGCCAGCAGCTCGAAGCAGGGGTACGAGCAGTACTTC. It is translated as CASSSKQGYEQYF.

This sequence joins TRBV7-9 and TRBJ1-2; a possible D gene is TRBD1 (5 bases). V was trimmed by 5 bases and J by 6 bases, leaving 19 bases between them. The germline V gene has CDR1 SEHNR and CDR2 FQNEAQ (reference sequence). The CDR3 contains 15 residues. CDR3: CASSPPDIGPNGYTF. CDR3 DNA: TGTGCCAGCAGCCCCCCGGACATCGGGCCAAATGGCTACACCTTC. Full variable domain (outside the CDR3, taken from reference TRBV7-9 and TRBJ1-2): DTGVSQNPRHKITKRGQNVTFRCDPISEHNRLYWYRQTLGQGPEFLTYFQNEAQLEKSRLLSDRFSAERPKGSFSTLEIQRTEQGDSAMYLCASSPPDIGPNGYTFGSGTRLTVV.

In this sample, this clonotype turned up many times. This chain uses TRBV7-9 with TRBJ1-1; TRBD1 matches 12 bases. The CDR3 totals 17 residues. CDR1 is SEHNR, CDR2 FQNEAQ, per germline (reference sequence). The V segment lost 5 bases and the J segment 4 bases; nucleotides outside the gene matches: 11. CDR3: CASSPRRGQGAGTEAFF. The CDR3 coding sequence is TGTGCCAGCAGCCCCCGGAGGGGACAGGGGGCAGGCACTGAAGCTTTCTTT.

The rearrangement uses TRBV7-6 and TRBJ1-2, with 9 positions matching TRBD1. The CDR3 is made up of 14 amino acids. V dropped 2 bases and J dropped 6; count of bases not matched to a gene: 4. Germline loops: CDR1 SGHVS, CDR2 FNYEAQ. CDR3 residues: CASSLTGGKNGYTF. CDR3 sequence (DNA): TGTGCCAGCAGCTTAACAGGGGGCAAAAATGGCTACACCTTC.

This clonotype showed up just a few times. The chain joins TRBV7-6 to TRBJ2-7; 14 bases are shared with TRBD2. The CDR3 covers 17 residues. CDR1 is SGHVS and CDR2 is FNYEAQ in the germline V gene. The V gene end was trimmed by 1 base and the J gene end by 7 bases; junction bases not matched to a gene: 9. The CDR3 protein is CASSLGIGLAGGQEQYF. The CDR3 DNA reads as TGTGCCAGCAGCTTAGGAATAGGACTAGCGGGGGGTCAGGAGCAGTACTTC.

The chain combines TRBV7-6 with TRBJ2-6; 9 bases agree with TRBD2. Germline CDR1 SGHVS, CDR2 FNYEAQ. The V gene end was trimmed by 1 base and the J gene end by 0 bases; junction bases not matched to a gene: 4. The CDR3 totals 18 residues. CDR3 amino acids: CASSLGAGGNSGANVLTF. The CDR3 nucleotides read TGTGCCAGCAGCTTAGGAGCGGGGGGAAACTCTGGGGCCAACGTCCTGACTTTC.

The genes are TRBV7-3 and TRBJ1-2; D might be TRBD1 (6 bases). CDR1 SGHTA and CDR2 FQGTGA come from the germline V gene. The germline V and J ends were trimmed by 2 bases and 5 bases, with 15 bases remaining between them. The CDR3 contains 15 residues. The CDR3 sequence: CASSLYRDTKYGYTF. CDR3 DNA sequence: TGTGCCAGCAGCTTATATCGGGACACCAAATATGGCTACACCTTC.

The CDR3 reads CASSIVYQSEAFF. The CDR3 DNA is TGTGCCAGTAGTATAGTGTATCAGTCTGAAGCTTTCTTT. The chain is built from TRBV19 and TRBJ1-1; D not certain. Deletions cut 1 base from V and 6 bases from J, with 9 bases between. Germline-derived CDR1 and CDR2 are LNHDA and SQIVND (reference sequence). The CDR3 runs 13 residues.

This chain links TRBV6-2 or TRBV6-3 with TRBJ1-1, with D hard to call. Trimming removed 7 bases from V and 7 bases from J, with 16 bases in between. The CDR3 length is 13 residues. Germline values: CDR1 MNHEY, CDR2 SVGEGT. CDR3 bases: TGTGCCAGCACCCCCGGCCGACACGTTGAAGCTTTCTTT. Amino acid sequence: CASTPGRHVEAFF.

This clonotype has only a few counts. The rearrangement uses TRBV10-3 and TRBJ1-4; TRBD1 matches at 7 bases. The CDR3 sequence is 13 residues long. J lost 7 bases, V lost 5 bases, and 4 bases had no gene match. CDR1 and CDR2 (germline): ENHRY, SYGVKD. The chain's CDR3 is CAISPAGGEKLFF. CDR3 coding DNA: TGTGCCATCAGTCCCGCAGGGGGTGAAAAACTGTTTTTT.

V gene TRBV30 combines with J gene TRBJ2-1, with D maybe TRBD2 (6 bases). The CDR3 runs 15 residues. V lost 0 bases and J lost 0, with 9 bases in between. In germline, CDR1 is GTSNPN, CDR2 SVGIG (reference sequence). CDR3 residues: CAWSVKRVSYNEQFF. CDR3 sequence (DNA): TGTGCCTGGAGTGTAAAGCGGGTCTCCTACAATGAGCAGTTCTTC.

This clonotype showed up just a few times. This rearrangement joins TRBV15 to TRBJ1-5; 10 nucleotides agree with TRBD1. V was pared by 0 bases and J by 5 bases, with 10 bases of the junction left unmatched. CDR3 length: 18 residues. The V gene's germline CDR1 is LNHNV and CDR2 YYDKDF (reference sequence). CDR3 sequence (DNA): TGTGCCACCAGCAGAGATAGTGGGACAGGGGTTGGCGATCAGCCCCAGCATTTT. Residues: CATSRDSGTGVGDQPQHF.

This chain joins TRBV7-9 and TRBJ2-7; D is possibly TRBD2 (5 bases). The CDR3 sequence is 14 residues long. Per the germline V gene, CDR1 is SEHNR and CDR2 is FQNEAQ (reference sequence). The V gene lost 5 bases and the J gene lost 3 bases, with 14 bases spanning the gap. CDR3 amino acids: CASSPRGPRYEQYF. For the CDR3, the DNA is TGTGCCAGCAGCCCACGGGGTCCCCGCTACGAGCAGTACTTC.